These 20 T cell receptor beta chains originate from one sample sequenced in a study of Graves' ophthalmopathy and Graves' hyperthyroidism. Amplification of the TCR beta CDR3 regions used RNA transcripts (as template). HTBI-primed first-round RT-PCR preceded second-round multiplex PCR. MiXCR was run by TCRdb on the multiplex PCR reads, yielding one entry per CDR3 protein. The table records some 350,000 distinct CDR3 sequences, about 15% of them present only once. Sequenced input: peripheral blood. Source of these receptors: an adult woman with stable Graves' hyperthyroidism.

This clonotype was seen a few times. The rearrangement uses TRBV4-3 and TRBJ1-2; D is unresolved. CDR1 and CDR2 (germline): LGHNA, YSLEER. The CDR3 totals 15 residues. The V end lost 0 bases, the J end lost 4 bases, and 12 bases lay between the germline ends. CDR3 region: CASSQEVVGGYGYTF. The CDR3 DNA reads TGCGCCAGCAGCCAAGAGGTGGTGGGCGGCTATGGCTACACCTTC.

This clonotype came up many times. The V gene is TRBV11-2, the J gene TRBJ2-5, with 8 bases identical to TRBD2. The germline V gene encodes CDR1 SGHAT and CDR2 FQNNGV. V lost 0 bases to trimming and J lost 2 bases; unmatched junction nucleotides: 11. The CDR3 has 18 amino acids. The CDR3 spells CASSLDRVGLAYQETQYF. CDR3 DNA: TGTGCCAGCAGCTTAGATCGGGTCGGACTAGCCTATCAAGAGACCCAGTACTTC.

This clonotype was found many times. V usage is TRBV12-3 or TRBV12-4 and J usage is TRBJ1-1; 9 bases match TRBD1. After removal of 6 bases from V and 5 bases from J, the junction contained 10 bases not matched to a gene. The CDR3 contains 15 residues. CDR3 region: CASSPPGTGMTEAFF. DNA of the CDR3: TGTGCCAGCAGCCCCCCCGGGACAGGGATGACTGAAGCTTTCTTT.

This clonotype appeared a few times. J is TRBJ2-7 and V is TRBV12-5; 8 bases map to TRBD1. The V segment lost 2 bases and the J segment 4 bases; nucleotides outside the gene matches: 10. CDR3 size: 16 residues. CDR1 LGHNT and CDR2 FRNRAP come from the germline V gene. The CDR3 sequence is CASGLFPQGAGYEQYF. As DNA, the CDR3 is TGTGCTAGTGGTTTGTTTCCGCAGGGGGCTGGGTACGAGCAGTACTTC.

This clonotype was picked up many times. The V call is TRBV5-1, the J call TRBJ2-2, with no clear D. This CDR3 has 16 residues. V was pared by 0 bases and J by 1 base, with 10 bases between. From germline, CDR1 is SGHRS and CDR2 YFSETQ. The CDR3 region has the DNA TGCGCCAGCAGCTTGGAAACTCCAGGGAACACCGGGGAGCTGTTTTTT. Encoded protein: CASSLETPGNTGELFF.

CDR3 sequence (DNA): TGTGCCAGCAGCCGGTCGGGACTAGCGGTTAAGGAGCAGTACTTC. This translates into CASSRSGLAVKEQYF. The V gene is TRBV14, the J gene TRBJ2-7; 11 bases line up with TRBD2. After removal of 4 bases from V and 7 bases from J, the junction contained 9 bases not matched to a gene. The CDR3 loop spans 15 amino acids. The germline V gene has CDR1 SGHDN and CDR2 FVKESK.

This clonotype was recorded many times. The chain carries TRBV12-3 or TRBV12-4 and TRBJ2-7; D call uncertain. The V gene lost 5 bases and the J gene lost 7 bases, with 21 bases spanning the gap. CDR3 length: 15 amino acids. The chain's CDR3 is CASSGMTAAKGEQYF. DNA for the CDR3: TGTGCCAGCAGTGGGATGACGGCGGCGAAAGGAGAGCAGTACTTC.

This clonotype was detected only a few times. The CDR3 DNA reads as TGTGCCAGCAGCTTAGTTCCCGTACTAGAGAACATTCAGTACTTC. Its protein is CASSLVPVLENIQYF. V and J are TRBV7-9 and TRBJ2-4; D perhaps matches TRBD2 (5 bases). Looked up from germline, CDR1 is SEHNR and CDR2 is FQNEAQ (reference sequence). The ends were cut back, 1 base at V and 7 bases at J, with 14 bases in the middle. CDR3 length equals 15 residues.

At least ten counts were recorded for this clonotype. The chain uses TRBV28 and TRBJ2-7; TRBD2 agrees at 15 bases. J was trimmed by 2 bases and V by 2 bases; bases with no gene match: 4. This CDR3 comprises 17 residues. Germline CDR1 is MDHEN and CDR2 is SYDVKM. The CDR3 sequence is CASSLLGLAGGPYEQYF. The CDR3 DNA is TGTGCCAGCAGTTTACTCGGACTAGCGGGAGGGCCCTACGAGCAGTACTTC.

This clonotype has at least ten counts. This chain uses TRBV27 with TRBJ1-1; the D gene is possibly TRBD1 (6 bases). The CDR3 covers 17 residues. Germline lookup yields CDR1 MNHEY and CDR2 SMNVEV (reference sequence). The ends were cut back, 0 bases at V and 1 base at J, with 15 bases in the middle. The CDR3 region has the DNA TGTGCCAGCAGTTTATCGCAACCGGGACACAAGAACACTGAAGCTTTCTTT. Translation: CASSLSQPGHKNTEAFF.

This clonotype was counted at least ten times. The chain is built from TRBV6-5 and TRBJ1-2; D uncertain. V was clipped by 6 bases and J by 5 bases, with 13 bases between them. Germline V gene data show CDR1 as MNHEY and CDR2 as SVGAGI. The CDR3 length is 13 residues. CDR3: CASRPGSLYGYTF. In DNA, the CDR3 is TGTGCCAGCAGGCCCGGGTCCTTGTATGGCTACACCTTC.

This clonotype was detected many times. The chain couples TRBV19 to TRBJ1-5; the D is unclear. The germline V gene encodes CDR1 LNHDA and CDR2 SQIVND (reference sequence). Trimming removed 2 bases from V and 0 bases from J, with 11 bases in between. The CDR3 spans 16 residues. The CDR3 spells CASSIITGNSNQPQHF. Written as DNA, the CDR3 is TGTGCCAGTAGTATAATAACGGGGAATAGCAATCAGCCCCAGCATTTT.

This clonotype has a single count. This rearrangement joins TRBV6-1 to TRBJ2-5; the match to TRBD2 covers 13 bases. V shed 10 bases, J shed 5 bases, and the junction held 4 bases outside the gene matches. The V gene's germline CDR1 is MNHNS and CDR2 SASEGT. The CDR3 extends over 13 amino acids. In DNA form, the CDR3 reads TGTGCCATCACGACTAGCGGGAGGGAGACCCAGTACTTC. Residues: CAITTSGRETQYF.

The table lists this clonotype with a few counts. This chain connects TRBV11-2 to TRBJ1-3; the D gene is possibly TRBD1 (5 bases). Looked up from germline, CDR1 is SGHAT and CDR2 is FQNNGV. The CDR3 contains 15 residues. Trimming stripped 4 bases from V and 3 bases from J, with 13 bases between. CDR3 DNA sequence: TGTGCCAGCAGCTCAGACAGCGTTGATGGAAACACCATATATTTT. This translates into CASSSDSVDGNTIYF.

This clonotype was observed at least ten times. At one of its ends the junction is not consistent with the germline gene, which may arise from a read error. The chain joins TRBV12-3 or TRBV12-4 to TRBJ2-4; 7 nucleotides match TRBD2. The CDR3 is 16 amino acids. CDR3 sequence: CASSPSGEIAKNIKYF. The CDR3 bases are TGTGCCAGCAGTCCCAGCGGGGAGATAGCCAAAAACATTAAGTACTTC.

This clonotype was recorded at least ten times. The chain links TRBV20-1 to TRBJ2-7; 8 positions match TRBD2. The germline V gene encodes CDR1 DFQATT and CDR2 SNEGSKA (reference sequence). The CDR3 extends over 15 amino acids. V lost 6 bases and J lost 0; bases outside the gene matches: 10. CDR3 protein: CSALGNSGSSYEQYF. DNA for the CDR3: TGCAGTGCCTTGGGGAACAGCGGGAGCTCCTACGAGCAGTACTTC.

Comment on this clonotype: This may be a read error, as it is one base from a much larger clone. V gene TRBV12-3 or TRBV12-4 combines with J gene TRBJ1-1, with D perhaps TRBD1 (6 bases). This CDR3 has 16 amino acids. The V and J ends lost 3 bases and 3 bases respectively, with 17 bases between them. The CDR3 sequence is CASSFHPGGADTEAFF. DNA of the CDR3: TGTGCCAGCAGTTTTCACCCGGGGGGGGCGGACACTGAAGCTTTCTTT.

This clonotype was found a few times. At one boundary the junction diverges from the germline segment, which might be a read error. This chain links TRBV6-1 with TRBJ2-1, with TRBD2 matching over 9 bases. CDR1 MNHNS and CDR2 SASEGT come from the germline V gene. The CDR3 has 17 amino acids. This CDR3 reads CASSRLAALPRYNEKFF. In DNA, the CDR3 is TGTGCCAGCAGTCGACTAGCGGCCCTACCGCGTTACAATGAGAAGTTCTTC.

This clonotype appeared many times. V is TRBV20-1 and J is TRBJ2-5, with D possibly TRBD2 on 5 matching bases. Germline assignment: CDR1 DFQATT and CDR2 SNEGSKA (reference sequence). Between the trimmed V and J ends, which lost 3 bases and 5 bases, there was a span of 16 bases. The CDR3 has 14 residues. The CDR3 loop is CSASSSSIQETQYF. For the CDR3, the DNA is TGCAGTGCTAGTTCGTCTAGCATCCAGGAGACCCAGTACTTC.

This clonotype was counted ten times or more. The V call is TRBV29-1, the J call TRBJ2-7; possibly TRBD1 or TRBD2 for D (5 bases each). The CDR3 loop spans 13 amino acids. CDR1 and CDR2 from the germline V gene are SQVTM and ANQGSEA. Trimming pared 0 bases from V and 2 bases from J, leaving 8 bases between. The CDR3 is CSVEEGETYEQYF. The CDR3 region has the DNA TGCAGCGTTGAAGAGGGGGAAACCTACGAGCAGTACTTC.